This T cell receptor (beta chain) comes out of a study of blood T cell repertoires in COVID-19. Study overall: The United States, Italy and Spain were the sources of the acute and convalescent COVID-19 samples. PBMCs, B-cell-depleted T cells, or T cells were the source of the cDNA or gDNA that made up the material.

Patients at the Seattle site were enrolled during active infection and followed longitudinally. The germline gives CDR1 SGHAT, CDR2 FQDESV (reference sequence). Trimming left V 1 base short and J 3 bases short, with 12 bases between. The CDR3 contains 15 residues. The authors' processing: Reference gene primer amplification gave nucleated cell count estimates. Clones were sequenced by immunoSEQ multiplex PCR, and TCRdb holds only the in-frame ones, with some missing. From that table come the V and J calls and clone size; the DNA was used to work out D and trimming. The sample includes 75,000 to 85,000 clones, roughly 81% of them seen just once. In its sample, this clone was seen a few times.

The chain employs TRBV11-1 and TRBJ1-2; D gene unclear. The sample taken for sequencing was peripheral blood. The TCR sequence derives from a man in his 60s with COVID-19, enrolled during active disease. CDR3: CASSLDVGEYYGYTF. The CDR3 DNA sequence: TGTGCCAGCAGCTTAGATGTGGGAGAGTACTATGGCTACACCTTC.